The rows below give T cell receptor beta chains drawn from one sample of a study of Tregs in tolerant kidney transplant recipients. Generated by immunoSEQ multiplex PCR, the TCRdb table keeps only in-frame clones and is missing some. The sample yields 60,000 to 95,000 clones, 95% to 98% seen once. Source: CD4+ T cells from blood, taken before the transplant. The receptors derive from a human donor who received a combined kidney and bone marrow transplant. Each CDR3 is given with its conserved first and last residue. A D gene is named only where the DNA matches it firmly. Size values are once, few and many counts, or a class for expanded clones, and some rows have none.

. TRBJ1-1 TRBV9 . TGTGCCAGCAGCGTAGTAGTGAACACTGAAGCTTTCTTT CASSVVVNTEAFF
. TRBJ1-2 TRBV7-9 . TGTGCCAGCGCCGTTTCTGCGGGCGCTAACTATGGCTACACCTTC CASAVSAGANYGYTF
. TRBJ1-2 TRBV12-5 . TGTGCTAGTGGTTTGGTACGGGGGGAAGGCAACTATGGCTACACCTTC CASGLVRGEGNYGYTF
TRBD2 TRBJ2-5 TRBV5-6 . TGTGCCAGCAGCACCTGGACTAGCGGGAGGTTCCGCAGAGAGACCCAGTACTTC CASSTWTSGRFRRETQYF
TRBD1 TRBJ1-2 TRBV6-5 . TGTGCCAGCAGAACCGACAGGGGGGACTATGGCTACACCTTC CASRTDRGDYGYTF
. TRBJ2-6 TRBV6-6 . TGTGCCAGCAGGCAGAAACAGGGCTCTGGGGCCAACGTCCTGACTTTC CASRQKQGSGANVLTF
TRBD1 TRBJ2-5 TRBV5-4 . TGTGCCAGCAGATATAGGGGACAGTACCAAGAGACCCAGTACTTC CASRYRGQYQETQYF
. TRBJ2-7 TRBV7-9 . TGTGCCAGCAGCTTAGGGCTGGGCGACCCATCCTACGAGCAGTACTTC CASSLGLGDPSYEQYF
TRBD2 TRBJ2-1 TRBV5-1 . TGCGCCAGCAGCGGGACTAGCGGGTCTCGTGAGCAGTTCTTC CASSGTSGSREQFF
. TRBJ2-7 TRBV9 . TGTGCCAGCAGCGTAGGTTTTAACGGGAGCTCCTACGAGCAGTACTTC CASSVGFNGSSYEQYF
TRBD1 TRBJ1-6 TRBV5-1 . TGCGCCAGCAGCTTGAATTGGGACAGCGATAATTCACCCCTCCACTTT CASSLNWDSDNSPLHF
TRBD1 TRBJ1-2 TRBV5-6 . TGTGCCAGCAGCACCGAGGGGGCTGGTGGCTACACCTTC CASSTEGAGGYTF
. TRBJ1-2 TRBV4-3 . TGCGCCAGCAGCCAATCAGGGGTCTATGGCTACACCTTC CASSQSGVYGYTF
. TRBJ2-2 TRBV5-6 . TGTGCCAGCAGCTTGTACAGCAACACCGGGGAGCTGTTTTTT CASSLYSNTGELFF
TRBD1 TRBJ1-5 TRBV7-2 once TGTGCCAGCAGCTTCAGGCAGGGGGCGACGGTTGGTCAGCCCCAGCATTTT CASSFRQGATVGQPQHF
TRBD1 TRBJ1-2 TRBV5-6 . TGTGCCAGCAGCTTGATTCTGGACAGGGGGCCCGATAACTATGGCTACACCTTC CASSLILDRGPDNYGYTF
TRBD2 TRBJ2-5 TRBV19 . TGTGCCAGTAGTATAGTCACGGCGGGGGGGCCTATGGAGACCCAGTACTTC CASSIVTAGGPMETQYF
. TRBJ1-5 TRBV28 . TGTGCCAGCATCTCGGGTGGGAATCAGCCCCAGCATTTT CASISGGNQPQHF
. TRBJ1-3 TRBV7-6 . TGTGCCAGCAGCTCCCCTGTGAGAGCAACTGGAAACACCATATATTTT CASSSPVRATGNTIYF
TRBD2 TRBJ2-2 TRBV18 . TGTGCCAGCTCACCAATCCTAGCGGGAGAAGTGTCCGGGGAGCTGTTTTTT CASSPILAGEVSGELFF
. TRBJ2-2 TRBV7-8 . TGTGCCAGCAGCTACTCAGACAAGAACACCGGGGAGCTGTTTTTT CASSYSDKNTGELFF
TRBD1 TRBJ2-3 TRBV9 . TGTGCCAGCAGCGTTCGACAGGGGGCCCCAGATACGCAGTATTTT CASSVRQGAPDTQYF
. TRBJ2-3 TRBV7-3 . TGTGCCAGCAGCCCACAAATAAGCACAGATACGCAGTATTTT CASSPQISTDTQYF
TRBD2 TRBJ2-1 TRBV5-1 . TGCGCCAGCAGCATTGGACTAGCGGGGATCAATGAGCAGTTCTTC CASSIGLAGINEQFF
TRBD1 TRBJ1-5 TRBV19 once TGTGCCAGTAGTGACAGGGGAGGTCAGCCCCAGCATTTT CASSDRGGQPQHF
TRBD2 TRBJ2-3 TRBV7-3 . TGTGCCAGCAGCTTAGGATACGGGAGGCCCACAAAAACAGATACGCAGTATTTT CASSLGYGRPTKTDTQYF
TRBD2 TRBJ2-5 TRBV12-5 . TGTGCTAGTGGTCCTGGGACTAGCGGAGAGACCCAGTACTTC CASGPGTSGETQYF
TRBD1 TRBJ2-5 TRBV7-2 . TGTGCCAGCAGCAAGGACAGGGGCCAAGAGACCCAGTACTTC CASSKDRGQETQYF
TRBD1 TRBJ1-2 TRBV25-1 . TGTGCCAGCGCTCCCGGGACAGCACACTATGGCTACACCTTC CASAPGTAHYGYTF